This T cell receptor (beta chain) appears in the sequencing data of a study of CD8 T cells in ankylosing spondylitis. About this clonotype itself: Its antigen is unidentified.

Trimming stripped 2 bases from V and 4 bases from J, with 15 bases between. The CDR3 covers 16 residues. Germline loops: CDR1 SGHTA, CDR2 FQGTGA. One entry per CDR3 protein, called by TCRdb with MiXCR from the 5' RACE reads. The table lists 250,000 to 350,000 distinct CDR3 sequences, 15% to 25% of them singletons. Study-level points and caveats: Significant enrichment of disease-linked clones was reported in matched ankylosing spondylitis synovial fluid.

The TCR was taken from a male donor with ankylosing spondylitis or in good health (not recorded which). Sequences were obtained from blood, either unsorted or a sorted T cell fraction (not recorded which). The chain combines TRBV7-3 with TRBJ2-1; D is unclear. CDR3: CASSLGVLRSYNEQFF. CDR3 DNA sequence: TGTGCCAGCAGCTTAGGGGTCCTCAGGTCGTACAATGAGCAGTTCTTC.